Sequencing of this T cell receptor (beta chain) was carried out in a study of T cells in Graves' hyperthyroidism and ophthalmopathy. General observations from the study: The model forecast ophthalmopathy, anticipating it by a median around 6.5 months before onset. Researchers report that a 13 V-J model separated ophthalmopathy from stable hyperthyroidism.

The TCR beta CDR3 regions underwent amplification using RNA transcripts as the source. First-round RT-PCR of the TCR CDR3 relied on the HTBI primer set. MiXCR, run by TCRdb on the multiplex PCR reads, gives a single entry per CDR3 protein. This sample has hundreds of thousands of distinct CDR3 sequences, with 14% to 15% found just once. Uncontrolled infection, other autoimmune disease, pregnancy or lactation led to exclusion. There are 12 residues in the CDR3. Trimming removed 11 bases from V and 9 bases from J, with 19 bases in between. Germline lookup yields CDR1 SGHNT and CDR2 YENEEA. This clonotype turned up a few times. The antigen remains unidentified.

This TCR was recovered from a middle-aged woman with Graves' ophthalmopathy. Sequencing was carried out using blood. The V call is TRBV11-3, the J call TRBJ1-1; the D gene is possibly TRBD1 (6 bases). CDR3 amino acids: CASKGGTEKAFF. The CDR3 coding sequence is TGTGCCTCCAAAGGGGGGACGGAAAAAGCTTTCTTT.